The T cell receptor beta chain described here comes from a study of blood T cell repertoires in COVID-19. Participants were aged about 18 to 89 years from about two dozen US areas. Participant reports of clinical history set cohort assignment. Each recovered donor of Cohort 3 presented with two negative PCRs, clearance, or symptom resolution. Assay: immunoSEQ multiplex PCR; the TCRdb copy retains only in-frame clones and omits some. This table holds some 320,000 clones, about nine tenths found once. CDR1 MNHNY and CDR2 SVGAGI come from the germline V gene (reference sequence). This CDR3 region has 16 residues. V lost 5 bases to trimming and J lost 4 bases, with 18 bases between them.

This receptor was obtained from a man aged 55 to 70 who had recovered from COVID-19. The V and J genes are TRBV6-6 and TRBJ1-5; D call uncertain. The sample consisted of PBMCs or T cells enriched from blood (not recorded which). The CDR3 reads CASSRLPATGNQPQHF. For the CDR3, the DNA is TGTGCCAGCAGTCGACTCCCGGCGACTGGGAATCAGCCCCAGCATTTT.